These T cell receptor beta chains were read from a single sample in a study of regulatory T cells in long-lasting Graves disease. TCRdb redid the calling of the multiplex PCR reads with MiXCR, one entry per CDR3 protein. Found here are 350,000 to 500,000 distinct CDR3 sequences, 14% of them singletons; the top ten hold roughly 18%. These data were also reused for a study on T cells in Graves' hyperthyroidism and ophthalmopathy.

The source was peripheral blood mononuclear cells (PBMCs), collected at new diagnosis, from a patient treated with antithyroid drugs. The receptor set was obtained from a woman in her forties or fifties with Graves disease. Each CDR3 is given with its conserved first and last residue. Clone size is given for some rows only: seen once, a few or many times, or a class if the clone is expanded.

abundance: many; j_gene: TRBJ2-7; v_gene: TRBV7-8; len: 14; CDR3aa: CASSSTGRLYEQYF
abundance: -; j_gene: TRBJ2-4; v_gene: TRBV3-1; len: 14; CDR3aa: CAKRRGRSKNIQYF
abundance: few; j_gene: TRBJ1-4; v_gene: TRBV18; len: 15; CDR3aa: CASSPPEGVDEKLFF
abundance: few; j_gene: TRBJ1-1; v_gene: TRBV3-1; len: 14; CDR3aa: CASSLRGGLTEAFF
abundance: many; j_gene: TRBJ2-7; v_gene: TRBV11-2; len: 14; CDR3aa: CASSIRQGGGEQYF
abundance: few; j_gene: TRBJ1-2; v_gene: TRBV18; len: 16; CDR3aa: CASSPARDRVDYGYTF
abundance: -; j_gene: TRBJ2-2; v_gene: TRBV5-1; len: 14; CDR3aa: CASSLGGVSGELFF
abundance: -; j_gene: TRBJ2-7; v_gene: TRBV13; len: 14; CDR3aa: CASSLSSASYEQYF
abundance: -; j_gene: TRBJ1-1; v_gene: TRBV10-3; len: 14; CDR3aa: CAISEGTVNTEAFF
abundance: many; j_gene: TRBJ2-7; v_gene: TRBV7-8; len: 18; CDR3aa: CASSATNRDLLGSYEQYF
abundance: -; j_gene: TRBJ2-7; v_gene: TRBV27; len: 14; CDR3aa: CASSLQGPLGEQYF
abundance: many; j_gene: TRBJ2-7; v_gene: TRBV28; len: 15; CDR3aa: CASSRTGTSSYEQYF
abundance: many; j_gene: TRBJ1-4; v_gene: TRBV12-3/TRBV12-4; len: 15; CDR3aa: CASSLGLSTNEKLFF